This T cell receptor (beta chain) was profiled in a study of blood T cell repertoires in COVID-19 (dated by TCRdb to 2018 to 2021). Concerning the study at large: Samples from collaborators originated in the United States, Italy and Spain and spanned both the acute and convalescent phases of COVID-19. Samples were obtained from the ongoing ImmuneRACE study (first 160 participants) and from about 1,300 subjects provided by 6 global collaborators. Where available, HLA class I and class II types were taken from metadata supplied by the sample provider and were not determined by assay-based typing. The repertoires were made available in a free public database intended to serve as a resource for research on the immune response to SARS-CoV-2. The material from the prospective study consisted of cDNA or gDNA derived from T cells, B-cell-depleted T cells, or PBMCs. Deeply sampled blood TCRbeta repertoires from subjects exposed to, actively infected with, or recovered from COVID-19 were included in the dataset. A de-identified subject ID, COVID-19 status, age in years and sex were almost always included in the sample metadata.

Concerning this clone itself: It has no known antigen specificity. Base-call qualities are not available, and no considerably larger clone is one nucleotide away.

TCRbeta CDR3 regions were amplified from genomic DNA using the immunoSEQ Assay, a bias-controlled multiplex PCR. Per the authors' processing: The number of nucleated cells in each sample was estimated by amplification of reference gene primers within the assay. Sequence reads were collapsed and filtered to measure the absolute abundance of every unique TCRbeta CDR3 rearrangement. Productive Simpson clonality was computed per sample as the square root of Simpson's diversity index over productive rearrangements. This immuneACCESS table, as held by TCRdb, lists in-frame sequences with V and J called but not all clones. Of the missing ones, under half trace to an unresolved V gene in checked studies; the others have no known cause. V, J and clone size were drawn from that table, and D and trimming were deduced from the DNA. The sample profile shows some 85,000 clones; about 88% of them were found once. The top ten hold 7.5% to 9.5% of the sample.

Study-level results and caveats: The quantity of clinical and demographic metadata differed by source and by participant and was supplied without curation.

The CDR3 sequence holds 17 residues, the cysteine and phenylalanine included. The DNA shown is the 51-base CDR3, in frame from base 1. For this chain, trimming is 1 base at the V end and 0 bases at the J end, and the number of junction bases without a gene match is 1. CDR1 and CDR2, looked up from the germline V gene (reference sequence), are LNHNV and YYDKDF. Each collaborating institution followed its own protocols to collect whole blood in K2EDTA tubes. For TCRbeta analysis, collaborator samples were shipped as frozen whole blood, as isolated PBMCs, or as DNA extracted from either sample type. This receptor chain uses TRBV15 and TRBJ2-3, with 13 bases matching TRBD2. The sequence came from a man aged 45-65 years with acute or convalescent COVID-19. Material: peripheral blood. The CDR3 region has the sequence CATSRGGLAGSTDTQYF. DNA sequence: TGTGCCACCAGCAGAGGGGGACTAGCGGGGAGCACAGATACGCAGTATTTT.